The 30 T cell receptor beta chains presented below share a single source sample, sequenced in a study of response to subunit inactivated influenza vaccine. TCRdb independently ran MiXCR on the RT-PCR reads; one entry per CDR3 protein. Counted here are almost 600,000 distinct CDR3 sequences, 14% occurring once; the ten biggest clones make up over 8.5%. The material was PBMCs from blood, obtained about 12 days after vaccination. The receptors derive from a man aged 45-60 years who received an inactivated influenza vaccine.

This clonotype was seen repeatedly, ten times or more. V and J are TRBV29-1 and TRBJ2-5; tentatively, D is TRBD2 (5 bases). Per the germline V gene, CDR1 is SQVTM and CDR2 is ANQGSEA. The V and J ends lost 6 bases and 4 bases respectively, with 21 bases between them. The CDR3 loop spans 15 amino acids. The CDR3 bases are TGCAGCGTCGACCCCTCCCGGGGAGCTCCAGAGACCCAGTACTTC. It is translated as CSVDPSRGAPETQYF. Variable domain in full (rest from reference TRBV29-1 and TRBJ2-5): SAVISQKPSRDICQRGTSLTIQCQVDSQVTMMFWYRQQPGQSLTLIATANQGSEATYESGFVIDKFPISRPNLTFSTLTVSNMSPEDSSIYLCSVDPSRGAPETQYFGPGTRLLVL.

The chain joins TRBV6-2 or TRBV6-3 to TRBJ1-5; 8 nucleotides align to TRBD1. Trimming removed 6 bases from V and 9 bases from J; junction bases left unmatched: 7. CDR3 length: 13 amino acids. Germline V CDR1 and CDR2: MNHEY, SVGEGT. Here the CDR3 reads CASSRTGPRPQHF. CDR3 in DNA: TGTGCCAGCAGCCGGACAGGGCCAAGGCCCCAGCATTTT.

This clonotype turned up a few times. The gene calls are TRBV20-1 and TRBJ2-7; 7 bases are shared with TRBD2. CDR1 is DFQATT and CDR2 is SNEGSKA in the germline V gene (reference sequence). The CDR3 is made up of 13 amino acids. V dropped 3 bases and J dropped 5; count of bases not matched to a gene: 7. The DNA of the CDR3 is TGCAGTGCTAGTCGGGGACTACACGACGAGCAGTACTTC. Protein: CSASRGLHDEQYF.

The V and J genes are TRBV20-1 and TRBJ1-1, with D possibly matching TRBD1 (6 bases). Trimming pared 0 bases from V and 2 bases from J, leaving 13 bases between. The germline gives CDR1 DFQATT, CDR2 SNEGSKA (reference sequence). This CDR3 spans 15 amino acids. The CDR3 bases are TGCAGTGCTAGAGATATCCGGGGGCGAAACACTGAAGCTTTCTTT. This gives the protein CSARDIRGRNTEAFF.

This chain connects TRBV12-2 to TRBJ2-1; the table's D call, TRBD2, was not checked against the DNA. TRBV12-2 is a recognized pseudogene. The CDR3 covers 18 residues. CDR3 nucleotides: TGTGCAAGTCGCTTAGGTTGTGGGCCGGCGGGAACCTACAATGAGCAGTTCTTC. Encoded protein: CASRLGCGPAGTYNEQFF.

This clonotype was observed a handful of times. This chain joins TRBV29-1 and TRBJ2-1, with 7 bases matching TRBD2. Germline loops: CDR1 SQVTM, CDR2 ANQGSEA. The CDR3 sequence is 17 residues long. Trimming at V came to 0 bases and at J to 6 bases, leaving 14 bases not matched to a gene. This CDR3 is CSVEDDLPALATNEQFF. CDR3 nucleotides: TGCAGCGTTGAAGATGATCTTCCGGCACTAGCGACCAATGAGCAGTTCTTC.

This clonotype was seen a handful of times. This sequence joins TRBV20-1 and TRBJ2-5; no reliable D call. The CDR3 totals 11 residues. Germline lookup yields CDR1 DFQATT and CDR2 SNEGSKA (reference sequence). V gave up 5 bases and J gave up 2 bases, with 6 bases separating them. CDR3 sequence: CSAHTQETQYF. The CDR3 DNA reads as TGCAGTGCTCATACACAAGAGACCCAGTACTTC.

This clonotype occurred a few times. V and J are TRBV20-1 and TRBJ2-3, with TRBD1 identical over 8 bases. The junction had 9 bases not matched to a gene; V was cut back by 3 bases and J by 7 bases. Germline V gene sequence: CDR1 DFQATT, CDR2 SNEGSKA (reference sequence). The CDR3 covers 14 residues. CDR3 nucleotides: TGCAGTGCTAGCAGGGCAGGGGGCTTGAATACGCAGTATTTT. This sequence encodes CSASRAGGLNTQYF.

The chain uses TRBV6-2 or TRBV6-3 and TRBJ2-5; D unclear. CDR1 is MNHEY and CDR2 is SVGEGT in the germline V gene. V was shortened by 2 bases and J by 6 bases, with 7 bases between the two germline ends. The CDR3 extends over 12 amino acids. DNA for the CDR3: TGTGCCAGCAGTTACCTAGTTAAGACCCAGTACTTC. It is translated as CASSYLVKTQYF.

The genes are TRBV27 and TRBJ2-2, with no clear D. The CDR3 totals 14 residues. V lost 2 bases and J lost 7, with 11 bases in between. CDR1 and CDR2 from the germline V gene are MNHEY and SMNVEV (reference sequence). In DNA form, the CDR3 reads TGTGCCAGCAGTTTAGCGGCAGCCAGCGGGGAGCTGTTTTTT. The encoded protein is CASSLAAASGELFF.

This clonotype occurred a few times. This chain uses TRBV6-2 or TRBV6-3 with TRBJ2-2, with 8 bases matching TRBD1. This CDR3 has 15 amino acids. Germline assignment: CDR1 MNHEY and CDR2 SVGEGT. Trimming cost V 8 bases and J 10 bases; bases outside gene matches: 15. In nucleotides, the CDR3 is TGTGCCAGCCTCCCCCGCCGGACAGGGAAGGAGGAGCTGTTTTTT. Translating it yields CASLPRRTGKEELFF.

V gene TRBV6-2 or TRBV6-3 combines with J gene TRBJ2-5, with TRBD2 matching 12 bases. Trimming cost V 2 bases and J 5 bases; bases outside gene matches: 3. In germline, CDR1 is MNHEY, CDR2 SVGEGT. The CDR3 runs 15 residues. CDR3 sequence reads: CASSYGGLAGETQYF. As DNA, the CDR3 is TGTGCCAGCAGTTACGGTGGACTAGCGGGGGAGACCCAGTACTTC.

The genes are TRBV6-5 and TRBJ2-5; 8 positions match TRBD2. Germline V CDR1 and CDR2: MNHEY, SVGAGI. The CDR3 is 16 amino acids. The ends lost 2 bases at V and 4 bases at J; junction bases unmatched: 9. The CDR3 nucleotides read TGTGCCAGCAGTTACCCCCTTTCGGGGGGGCCAGAGACCCAGTACTTC. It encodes CASSYPLSGGPETQYF.

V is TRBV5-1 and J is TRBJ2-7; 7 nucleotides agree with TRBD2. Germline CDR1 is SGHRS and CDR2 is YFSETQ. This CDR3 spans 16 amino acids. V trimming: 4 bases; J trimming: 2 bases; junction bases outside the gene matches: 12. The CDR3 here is CASSRTRSAETYEQYF. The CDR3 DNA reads TGCGCCAGCAGCAGGACTAGATCTGCGGAGACCTACGAGCAGTACTTC.

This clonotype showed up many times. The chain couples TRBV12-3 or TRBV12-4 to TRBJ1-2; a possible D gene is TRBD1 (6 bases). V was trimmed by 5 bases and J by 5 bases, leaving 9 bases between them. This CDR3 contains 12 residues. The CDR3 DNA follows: TGTGCCAGCAGTCCCAGGGGATATGGCTACACCTTC. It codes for CASSPRGYGYTF.

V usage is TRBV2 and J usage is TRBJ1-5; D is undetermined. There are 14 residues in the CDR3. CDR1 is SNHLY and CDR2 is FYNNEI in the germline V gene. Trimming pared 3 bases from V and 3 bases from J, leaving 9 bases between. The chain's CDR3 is CASSDQRINQPQHF. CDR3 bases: TGTGCCAGCAGTGATCAACGGATCAATCAGCCCCAGCATTTT.

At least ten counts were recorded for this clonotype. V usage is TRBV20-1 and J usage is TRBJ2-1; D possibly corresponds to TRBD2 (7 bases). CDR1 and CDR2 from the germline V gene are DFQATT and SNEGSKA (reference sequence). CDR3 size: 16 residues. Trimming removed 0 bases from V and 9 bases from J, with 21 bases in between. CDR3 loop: CSARDRSGLLTGEQFF. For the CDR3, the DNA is TGCAGTGCTAGAGATCGTAGCGGGCTACTGACAGGTGAGCAGTTCTTC.

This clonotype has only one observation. CDR3: CASSLVGSGKRKLFF. DNA of the CDR3: TGTGCCAGCAGCTTAGTTGGTAGCGGGAAAAGGAAGCTGTTTTTT. This sequence joins TRBV11-2 and TRBJ2-2; 8 bases are a match to TRBD2. The CDR3 consists of 15 residues. Per the germline V gene, CDR1 is SGHAT and CDR2 is FQNNGV. V trimming: 1 base; J trimming: 12 bases; junction bases outside the gene matches: 10.

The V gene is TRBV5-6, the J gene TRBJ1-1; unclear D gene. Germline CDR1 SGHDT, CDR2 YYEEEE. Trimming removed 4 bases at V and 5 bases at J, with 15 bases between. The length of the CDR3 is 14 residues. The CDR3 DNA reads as TGTGCCAGCAGCCCCCCGCGTCGGGGTACTGAAGCTTTCTTT. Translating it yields CASSPPRRGTEAFF.

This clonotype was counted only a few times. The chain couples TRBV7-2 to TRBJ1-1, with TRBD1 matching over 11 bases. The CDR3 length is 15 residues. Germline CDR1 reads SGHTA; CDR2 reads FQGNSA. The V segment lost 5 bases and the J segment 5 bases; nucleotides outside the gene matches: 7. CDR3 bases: TGTGCCAGCAGCCCCCGGGACAGGGGGAGTACTGAAGCTTTCTTT. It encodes CASSPRDRGSTEAFF.

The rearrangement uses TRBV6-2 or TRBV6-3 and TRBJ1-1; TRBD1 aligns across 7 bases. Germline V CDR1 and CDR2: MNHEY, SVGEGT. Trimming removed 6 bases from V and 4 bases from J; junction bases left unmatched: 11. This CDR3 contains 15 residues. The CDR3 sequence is CASSPGQVLPTEAFF. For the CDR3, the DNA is TGTGCCAGCAGCCCCGGACAGGTTTTACCCACTGAAGCTTTCTTT.

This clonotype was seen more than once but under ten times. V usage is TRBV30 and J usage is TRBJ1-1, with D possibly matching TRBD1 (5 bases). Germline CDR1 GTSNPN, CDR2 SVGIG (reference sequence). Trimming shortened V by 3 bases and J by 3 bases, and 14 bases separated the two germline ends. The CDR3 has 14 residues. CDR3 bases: TGTGCCTGGAGGATCCGACTGGGGGACACTGAAGCTTTCTTT. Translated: CAWRIRLGDTEAFF.

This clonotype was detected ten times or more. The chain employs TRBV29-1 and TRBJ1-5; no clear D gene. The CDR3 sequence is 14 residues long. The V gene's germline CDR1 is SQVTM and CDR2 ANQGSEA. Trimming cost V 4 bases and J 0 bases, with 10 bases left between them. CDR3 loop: CSVAPTDSNQPQHF. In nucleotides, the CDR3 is TGCAGCGTTGCTCCTACGGATAGCAATCAGCCCCAGCATTTT.

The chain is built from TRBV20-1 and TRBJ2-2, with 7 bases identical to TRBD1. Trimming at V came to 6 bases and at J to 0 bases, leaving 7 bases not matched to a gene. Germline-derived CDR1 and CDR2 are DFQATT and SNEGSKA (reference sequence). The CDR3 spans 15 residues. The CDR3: CSANKGASNTGELFF. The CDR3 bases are TGCAGTGCCAACAAGGGGGCTTCGAACACCGGGGAGCTGTTTTTT.

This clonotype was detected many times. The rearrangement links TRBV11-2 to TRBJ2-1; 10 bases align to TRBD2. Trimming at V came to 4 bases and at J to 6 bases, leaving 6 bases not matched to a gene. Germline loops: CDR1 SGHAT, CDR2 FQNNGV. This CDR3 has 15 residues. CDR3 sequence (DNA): TGTGCCAGCAGCTCCATAGCGGGAGGATTCAATGAGCAGTTCTTC. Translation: CASSSIAGGFNEQFF.

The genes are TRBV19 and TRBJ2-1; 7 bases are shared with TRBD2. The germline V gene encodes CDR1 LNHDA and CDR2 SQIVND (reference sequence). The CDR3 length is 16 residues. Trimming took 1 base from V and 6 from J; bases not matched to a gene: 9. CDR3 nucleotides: TGTGCCAGTAGTATAGGTCCCAGCGGGGCGGGCAATGAGCAGTTCTTC. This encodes CASSIGPSGAGNEQFF.

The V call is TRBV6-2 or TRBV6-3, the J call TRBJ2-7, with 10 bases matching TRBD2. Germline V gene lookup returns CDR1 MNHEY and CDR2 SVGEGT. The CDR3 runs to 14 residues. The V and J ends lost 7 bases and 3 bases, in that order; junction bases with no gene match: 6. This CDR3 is CASKLAGTVYEQYF. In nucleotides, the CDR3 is TGTGCCAGCAAACTAGCGGGGACAGTCTACGAGCAGTACTTC.

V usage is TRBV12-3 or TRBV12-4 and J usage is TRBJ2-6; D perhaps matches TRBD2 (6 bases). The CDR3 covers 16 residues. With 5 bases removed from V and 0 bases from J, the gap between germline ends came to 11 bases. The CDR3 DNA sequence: TGTGCCAGCAGTGGCTGGGGACTCTCTGGGGCCAACGTCCTGACTTTC. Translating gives CASSGWGLSGANVLTF.

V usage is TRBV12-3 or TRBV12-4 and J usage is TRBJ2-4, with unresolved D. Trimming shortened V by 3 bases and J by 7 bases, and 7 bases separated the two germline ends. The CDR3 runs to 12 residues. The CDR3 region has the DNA TGTGCCAGCAGTTTCGTACGGAACATTCAGTACTTC. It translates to CASSFVRNIQYF.

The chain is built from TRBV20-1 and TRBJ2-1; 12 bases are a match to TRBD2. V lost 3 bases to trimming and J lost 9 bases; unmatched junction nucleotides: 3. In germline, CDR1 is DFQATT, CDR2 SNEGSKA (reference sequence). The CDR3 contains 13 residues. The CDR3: CSASKTSGGEQFF. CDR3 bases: TGCAGTGCTAGTAAGACTAGCGGGGGTGAGCAGTTCTTC.